This T cell receptor (beta chain) appears in the sequencing data of a study of neurological immune-mediated disorders. TCRdb ran MiXCR on the 5' RACE reads and lists one entry per CDR3 protein. Of 50,000 to 70,000 distinct CDR3 sequences in the sample, 3.5% to 5.5% were seen once. This clonotype was seen only a few times. Germline CDR1 reads DFQATT; CDR2 reads SNEGSKA (reference sequence). The CDR3 contains 11 residues. The sample was PBMCs. This chain joins TRBV20-1 and TRBJ1-2, with D perhaps TRBD1 (5 bases). The receptor was isolated from a man aged 25 to 40 with multiple sclerosis. The CDR3 sequence is CRSGISYGYTF. In DNA, the CDR3 is TGCAGGTCAGGGATCTCCTATGGCTACACCTTC.